This T cell receptor (beta chain) was identified during a study of T cell responses to AZD1222 COVID-19 vaccine. About the research overall: Timing groups of about 4 and about 12 weeks for second doses were pooled. Broader study findings: Once two AZD1222 doses were given, Spike-specific TCR breadth and depth went up. Across the whole spike, CD4 TCRs peaked at regions 160-218 and 743-854. Seropositive status at baseline applied to only a handful of AZD1222 recipients.

As regards this clone: Its target is not known.

The length of the CDR3 is 14 residues. V lost 7 bases to trimming and J lost 1 base, with 13 bases between them. CDR1 is MDHEN and CDR2 is SYDVKM in the germline V gene. Assay: immunoSEQ multiplex PCR; the TCRdb copy retains only in-frame clones and omits some. Among more than 150,000 clones listed, 80% to 95% were seen once. The sample was peripheral blood, taken on day 0 of AZD1222 vaccination. The chain couples TRBV28 to TRBJ1-2; a possible D gene is TRBD1 (5 bases). This receptor was obtained from an adult in good health. The CDR3 spells CASTTHQGNYGYTF. The CDR3 nucleotides read TGTGCCAGCACTACCCATCAGGGTAACTATGGCTACACCTTC.